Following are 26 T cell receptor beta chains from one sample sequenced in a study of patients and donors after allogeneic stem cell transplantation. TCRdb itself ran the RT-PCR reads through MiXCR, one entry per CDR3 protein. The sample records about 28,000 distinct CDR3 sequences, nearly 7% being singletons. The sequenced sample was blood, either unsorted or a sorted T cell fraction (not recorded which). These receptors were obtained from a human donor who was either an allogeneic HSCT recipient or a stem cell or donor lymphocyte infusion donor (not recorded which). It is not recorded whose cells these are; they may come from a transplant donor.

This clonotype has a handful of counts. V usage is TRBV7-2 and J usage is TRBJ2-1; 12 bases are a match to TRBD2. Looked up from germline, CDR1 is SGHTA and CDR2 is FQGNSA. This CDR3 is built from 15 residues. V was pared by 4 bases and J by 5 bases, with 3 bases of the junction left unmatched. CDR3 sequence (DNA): TGTGCCAGCAGCTGGACTAGCGGGACCAACAATGAGCAGTTCTTC. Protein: CASSWTSGTNNEQFF.

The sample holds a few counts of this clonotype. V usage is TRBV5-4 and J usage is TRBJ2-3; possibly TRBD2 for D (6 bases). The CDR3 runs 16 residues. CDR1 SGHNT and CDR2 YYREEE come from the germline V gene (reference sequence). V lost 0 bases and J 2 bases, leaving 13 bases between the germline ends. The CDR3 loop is CASSLVPSVNTDTQYF. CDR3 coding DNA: TGTGCCAGCAGCTTGGTTCCTAGCGTAAACACAGATACGCAGTATTTT.

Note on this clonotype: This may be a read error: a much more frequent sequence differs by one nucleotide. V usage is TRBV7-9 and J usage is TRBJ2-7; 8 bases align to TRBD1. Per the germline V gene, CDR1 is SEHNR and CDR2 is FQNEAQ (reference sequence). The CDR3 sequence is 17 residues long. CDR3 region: CASSLGGGTGLSCEQYF. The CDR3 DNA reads TGTGCCAGCAGCTTAGGTGGGGGGACAGGTCTCTCCTGCGAGCAGTACTTC. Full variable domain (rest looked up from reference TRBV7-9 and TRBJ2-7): DTGVSQNPRHKITKRGQNVTFRCDPISEHNRLYWYRQTLGQGPEFLTYFQNEAQLEKSRLLSDRFSAERPKGSFSTLEIQRTEQGDSAMYLCASSLGGGTGLSCEQYFGPGTRLTVT.

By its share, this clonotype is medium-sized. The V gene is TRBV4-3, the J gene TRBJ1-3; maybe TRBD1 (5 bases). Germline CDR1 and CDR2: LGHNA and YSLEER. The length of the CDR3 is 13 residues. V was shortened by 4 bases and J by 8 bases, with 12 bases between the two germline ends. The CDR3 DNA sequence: TGCGCCAGCAGCCCTGCAGGGAGAGACACCATATATTTT. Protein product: CASSPAGRDTIYF.

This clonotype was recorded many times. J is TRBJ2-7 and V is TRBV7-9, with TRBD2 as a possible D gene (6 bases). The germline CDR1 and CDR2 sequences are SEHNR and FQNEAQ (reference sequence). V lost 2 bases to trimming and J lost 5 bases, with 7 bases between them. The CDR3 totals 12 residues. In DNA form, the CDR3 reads TGTGCCAGCAGCTTATGGGAGGACGAGCAGTACTTC. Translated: CASSLWEDEQYF.

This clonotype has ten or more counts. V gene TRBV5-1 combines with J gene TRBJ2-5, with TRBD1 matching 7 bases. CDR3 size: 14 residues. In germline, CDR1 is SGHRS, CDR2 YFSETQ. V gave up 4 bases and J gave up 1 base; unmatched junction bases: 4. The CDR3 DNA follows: TGCGCCAGCAGCAAAGGGACAGTCCAAGAGACCCAGTACTTC. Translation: CASSKGTVQETQYF.

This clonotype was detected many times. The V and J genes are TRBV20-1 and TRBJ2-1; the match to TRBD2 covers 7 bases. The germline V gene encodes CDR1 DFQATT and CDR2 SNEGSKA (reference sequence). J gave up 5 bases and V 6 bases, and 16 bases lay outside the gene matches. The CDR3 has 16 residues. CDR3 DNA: TGCAGTGCACCGGCCTCGGGGCTAGCGGCCGACAATGAGCAGTTCTTC. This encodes CSAPASGLAADNEQFF.

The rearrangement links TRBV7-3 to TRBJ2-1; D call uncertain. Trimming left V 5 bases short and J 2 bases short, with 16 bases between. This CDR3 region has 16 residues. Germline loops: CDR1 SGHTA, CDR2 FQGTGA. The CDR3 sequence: CASSPRSRVAYNEQFF. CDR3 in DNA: TGTGCCAGCAGCCCCCGAAGTAGGGTAGCCTACAATGAGCAGTTCTTC.

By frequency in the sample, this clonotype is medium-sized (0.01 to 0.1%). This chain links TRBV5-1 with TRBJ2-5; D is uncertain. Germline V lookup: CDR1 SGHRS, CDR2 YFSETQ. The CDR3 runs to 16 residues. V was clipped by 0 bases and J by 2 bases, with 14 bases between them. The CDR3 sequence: CASSLGTYSPQETQYF. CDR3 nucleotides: TGCGCCAGCAGCTTGGGTACCTACTCACCTCAAGAGACCCAGTACTTC.

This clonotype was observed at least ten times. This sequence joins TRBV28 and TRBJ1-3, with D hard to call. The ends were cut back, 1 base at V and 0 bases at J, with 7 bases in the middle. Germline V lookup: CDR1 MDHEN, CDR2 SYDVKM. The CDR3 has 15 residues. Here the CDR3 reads CASSLYAASGNTIYF. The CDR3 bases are TGTGCCAGCAGTTTATATGCGGCCTCTGGAAACACCATATATTTT.

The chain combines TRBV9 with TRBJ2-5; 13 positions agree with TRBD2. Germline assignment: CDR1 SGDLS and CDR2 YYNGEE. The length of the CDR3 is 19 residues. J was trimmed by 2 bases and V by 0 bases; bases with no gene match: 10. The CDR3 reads CASSVGRGLAGVVQETQYF. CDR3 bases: TGTGCCAGCAGCGTAGGGAGAGGACTAGCGGGAGTAGTACAAGAGACCCAGTACTTC.

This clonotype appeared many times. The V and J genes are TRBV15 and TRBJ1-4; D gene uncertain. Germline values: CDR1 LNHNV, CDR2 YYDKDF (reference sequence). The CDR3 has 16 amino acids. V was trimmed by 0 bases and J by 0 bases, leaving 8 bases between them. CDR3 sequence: CATSRDLGATNEKLFF. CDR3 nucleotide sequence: TGTGCCACCAGCAGAGATCTGGGCGCAACTAATGAAAAACTGTTTTTT. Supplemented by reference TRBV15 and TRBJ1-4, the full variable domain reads DAMVIQNPRYQVTQFGKPVTLSCSQTLNHNVMYWYQQKSSQAPKLLFHYYDKDFNNEADTPDNFQSRRPNTSFCFLDIRSPGLGDTAMYLCATSRDLGATNEKLFFGSGTQLSVL.

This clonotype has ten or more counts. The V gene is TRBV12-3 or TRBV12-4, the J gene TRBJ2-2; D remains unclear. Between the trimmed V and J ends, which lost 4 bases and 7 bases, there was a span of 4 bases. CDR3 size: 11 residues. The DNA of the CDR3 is TGTGCCAGCAGTTACGGCGGGGAGCTGTTTTTT. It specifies CASSYGGELFF.

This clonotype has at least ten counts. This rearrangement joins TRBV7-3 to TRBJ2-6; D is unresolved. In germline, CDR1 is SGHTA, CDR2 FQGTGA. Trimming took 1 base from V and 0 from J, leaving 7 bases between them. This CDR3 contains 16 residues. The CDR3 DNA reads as TGTGCCAGCAGCTTAAACAGTCTCTCTGGGGCCAACGTCCTGACTTTC. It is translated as CASSLNSLSGANVLTF. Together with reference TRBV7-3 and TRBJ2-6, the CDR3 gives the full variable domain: GAGVSQTPSNKVTEKGKYVELRCDPISGHTALYWYRQSLGQGPEFLIYFQGTGAADDSGLPNDRFFAVRPEGSVSTLKIQRTERGDSAVYLCASSLNSLSGANVLTFGAGSRLTVL.

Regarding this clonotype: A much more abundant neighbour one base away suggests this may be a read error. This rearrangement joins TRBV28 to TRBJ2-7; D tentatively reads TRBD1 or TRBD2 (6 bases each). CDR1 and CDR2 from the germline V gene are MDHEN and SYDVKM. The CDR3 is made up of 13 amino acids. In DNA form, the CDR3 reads TGTGCCTGCGCGGATGGGGGGCCCTACGTGCAGTACTTC. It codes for CACADGGPYVQYF.

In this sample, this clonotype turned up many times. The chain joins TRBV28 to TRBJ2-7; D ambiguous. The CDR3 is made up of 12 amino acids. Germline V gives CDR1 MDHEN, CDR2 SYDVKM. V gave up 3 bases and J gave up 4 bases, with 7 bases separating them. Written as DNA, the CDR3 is TGTGCCAGCAGTTTGTCCTATTACGAGCAGTACTTC. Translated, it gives CASSLSYYEQYF.

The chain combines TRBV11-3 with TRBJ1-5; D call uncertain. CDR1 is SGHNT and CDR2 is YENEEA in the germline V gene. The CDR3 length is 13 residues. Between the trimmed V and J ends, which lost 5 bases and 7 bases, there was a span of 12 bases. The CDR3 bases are TGTGCCAGCAGCCTGGCCGGGAGCCAGCCCCAGCATTTT. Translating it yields CASSLAGSQPQHF.

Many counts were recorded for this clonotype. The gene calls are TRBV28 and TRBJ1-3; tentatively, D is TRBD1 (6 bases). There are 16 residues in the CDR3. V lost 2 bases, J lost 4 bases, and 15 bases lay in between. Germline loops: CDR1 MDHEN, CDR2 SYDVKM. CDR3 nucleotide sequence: TGTGCCAGCAGTTTACCAGGGGCCCCGGGAGGAAACACCATATATTTT. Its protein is CASSLPGAPGGNTIYF.

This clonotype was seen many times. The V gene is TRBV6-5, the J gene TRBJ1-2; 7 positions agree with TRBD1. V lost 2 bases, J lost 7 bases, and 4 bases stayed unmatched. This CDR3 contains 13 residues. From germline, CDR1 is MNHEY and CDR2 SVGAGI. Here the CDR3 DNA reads TGTGCCAGCAGTTACACCGACAGGGTTGGCTACACCTTC. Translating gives CASSYTDRVGYTF.

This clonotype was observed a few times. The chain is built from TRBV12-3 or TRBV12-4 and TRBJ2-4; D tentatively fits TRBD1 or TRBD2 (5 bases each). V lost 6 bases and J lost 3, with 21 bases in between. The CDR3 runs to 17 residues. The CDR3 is CASSSAGLLEGKNIQYF. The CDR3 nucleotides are TGTGCCAGCAGCTCGGCAGGGCTTCTAGAGGGCAAAAACATTCAGTACTTC.

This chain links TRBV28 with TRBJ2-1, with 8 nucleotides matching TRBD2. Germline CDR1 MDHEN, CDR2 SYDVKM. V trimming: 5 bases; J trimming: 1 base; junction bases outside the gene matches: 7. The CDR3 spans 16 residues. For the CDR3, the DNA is TGTGCCAGCAGTGGCCACATAGCGGGATCCTACAATGAGCAGTTCTTC. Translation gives CASSGHIAGSYNEQFF.

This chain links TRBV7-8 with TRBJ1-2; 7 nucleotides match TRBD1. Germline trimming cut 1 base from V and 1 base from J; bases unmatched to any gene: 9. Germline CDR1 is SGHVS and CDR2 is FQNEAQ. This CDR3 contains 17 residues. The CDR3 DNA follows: TGTGCCAGCAGCTTAGGTTGGCTCTACAGGGGTAACTATGGCTACACCTTC. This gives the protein CASSLGWLYRGNYGYTF.

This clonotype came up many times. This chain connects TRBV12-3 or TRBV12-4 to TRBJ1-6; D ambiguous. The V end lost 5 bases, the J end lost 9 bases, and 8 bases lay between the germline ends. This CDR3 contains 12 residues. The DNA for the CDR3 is TGTGCCAGCAGTCTCACAGCTTCACCCCTCCACTTT. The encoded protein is CASSLTASPLHF.

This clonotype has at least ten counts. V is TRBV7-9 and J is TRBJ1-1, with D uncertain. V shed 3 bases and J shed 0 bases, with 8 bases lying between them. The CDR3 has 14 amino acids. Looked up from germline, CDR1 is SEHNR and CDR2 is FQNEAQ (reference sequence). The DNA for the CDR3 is TGTGCCAGCAGCTTGATGTGGGTGAACACTGAAGCTTTCTTT. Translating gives CASSLMWVNTEAFF.

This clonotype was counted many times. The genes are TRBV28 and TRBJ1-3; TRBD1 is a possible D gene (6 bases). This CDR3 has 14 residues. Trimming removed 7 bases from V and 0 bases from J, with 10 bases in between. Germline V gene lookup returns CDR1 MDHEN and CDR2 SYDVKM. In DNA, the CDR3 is TGTGCCAGCACCGGACAGTTCTCTGGAAACACCATATATTTT. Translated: CASTGQFSGNTIYF.

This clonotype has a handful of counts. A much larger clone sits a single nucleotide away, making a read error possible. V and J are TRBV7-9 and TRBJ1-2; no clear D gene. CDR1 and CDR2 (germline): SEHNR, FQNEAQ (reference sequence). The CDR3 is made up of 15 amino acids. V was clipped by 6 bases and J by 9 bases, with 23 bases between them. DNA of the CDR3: TGTGCCAGCAGTTTTGGGTACGCGGTCGCTGATAGCTACACCTTC. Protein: CASSFGYAVADSYTF. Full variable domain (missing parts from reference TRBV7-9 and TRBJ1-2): DTGVSQNPRHKITKRGQNVTFRCDPISEHNRLYWYRQTLGQGPEFLTYFQNEAQLEKSRLLSDRFSAERPKGSFSTLEIQRTEQGDSAMYLCASSFGYAVADSYTFGSGTRLTVV.